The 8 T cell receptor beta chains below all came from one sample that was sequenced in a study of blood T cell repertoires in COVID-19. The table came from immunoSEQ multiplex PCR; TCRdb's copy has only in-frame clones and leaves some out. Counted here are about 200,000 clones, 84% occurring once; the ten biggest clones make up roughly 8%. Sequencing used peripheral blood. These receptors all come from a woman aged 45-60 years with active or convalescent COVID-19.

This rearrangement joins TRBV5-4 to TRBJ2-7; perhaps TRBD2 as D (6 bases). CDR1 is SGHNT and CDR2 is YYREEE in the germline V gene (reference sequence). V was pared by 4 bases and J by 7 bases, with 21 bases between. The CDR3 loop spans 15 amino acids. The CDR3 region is CASSQPGTAGLEQYF. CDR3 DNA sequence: TGTGCCAGCAGCCAGCCGGGGACTGCGGGACTTGAGCAGTACTTC.

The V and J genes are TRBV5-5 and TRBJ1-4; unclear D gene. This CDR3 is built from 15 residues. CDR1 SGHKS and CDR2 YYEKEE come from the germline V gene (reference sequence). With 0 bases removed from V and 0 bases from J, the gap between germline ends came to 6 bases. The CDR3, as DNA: TGTGCCAGCAGCTTGGCTAGGTCAACTAATGAAAAACTGTTTTTT. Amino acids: CASSLARSTNEKLFF. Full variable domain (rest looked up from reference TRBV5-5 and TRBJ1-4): DAGVTQSPTHLIKTRGQQVTLRCSPISGHKSVSWYQQVLGQGPQFIFQYYEKEERGRGNFPDRFSARQFPNYSSELNVNALLLGDSALYLCASSLARSTNEKLFFGSGTQLSVL.

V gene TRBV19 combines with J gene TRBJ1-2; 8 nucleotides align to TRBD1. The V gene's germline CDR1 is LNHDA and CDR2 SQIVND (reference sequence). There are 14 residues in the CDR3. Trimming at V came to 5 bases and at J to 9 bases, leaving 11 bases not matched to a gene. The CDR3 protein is CASSLGQGLGSYTF. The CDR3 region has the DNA TGTGCCAGTAGTCTAGGACAGGGACTTGGGAGCTACACCTTC.

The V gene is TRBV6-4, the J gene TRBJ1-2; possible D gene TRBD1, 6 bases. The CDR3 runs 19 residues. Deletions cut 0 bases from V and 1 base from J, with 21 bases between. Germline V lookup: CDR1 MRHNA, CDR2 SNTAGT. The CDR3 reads CASSDSKFPGTPYNYGYTF. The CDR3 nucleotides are TGTGCCAGCAGTGACTCGAAATTTCCCGGGACACCGTATAACTATGGCTACACCTTC.

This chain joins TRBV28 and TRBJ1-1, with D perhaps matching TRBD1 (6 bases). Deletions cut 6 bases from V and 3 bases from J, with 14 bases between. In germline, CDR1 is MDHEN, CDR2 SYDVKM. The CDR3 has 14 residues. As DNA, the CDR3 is TGTGCCAGCAGCCTTACAGGGTGGGACACTGAAGCTTTCTTT. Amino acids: CASSLTGWDTEAFF.

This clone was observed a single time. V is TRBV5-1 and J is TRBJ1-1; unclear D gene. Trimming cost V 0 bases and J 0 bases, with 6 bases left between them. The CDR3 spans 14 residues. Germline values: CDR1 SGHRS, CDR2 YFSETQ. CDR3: CASSLATVNTEAFF. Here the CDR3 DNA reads TGCGCCAGCAGCTTGGCCACAGTGAACACTGAAGCTTTCTTT.

CDR3 residues: CATSRDLPNSYNEQFF. The CDR3 DNA sequence: TGTGCCACCAGCAGAGATCTCCCTAACTCCTACAATGAGCAGTTCTTC. V gene TRBV15 combines with J gene TRBJ2-1; D call uncertain. CDR3 length: 16 amino acids. V lost 0 bases and J 0 bases, leaving 9 bases between the germline ends. Germline CDR1 LNHNV, CDR2 YYDKDF (reference sequence).

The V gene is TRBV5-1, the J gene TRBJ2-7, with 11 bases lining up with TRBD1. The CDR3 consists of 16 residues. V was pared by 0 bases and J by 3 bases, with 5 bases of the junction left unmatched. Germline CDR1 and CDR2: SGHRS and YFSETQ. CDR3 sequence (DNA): TGCGCCAGCAGCTTGGGGGCGGGACAGGGGGTCTACGAGCAGTACTTC. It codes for CASSLGAGQGVYEQYF.